This TCR beta chain was recorded in a study of T cells in Graves' hyperthyroidism and ophthalmopathy. This clonotype showed up just once. Germline CDR1 and CDR2: SGHTA and FQGTGA. The junction had 10 bases not matched to a gene; V was cut back by 5 bases and J by 5 bases. The CDR3 is made up of 15 amino acids. Amplification yielded TCR beta CDR3 regions, with RNA transcripts as the source. TCR CDR3 underwent first-round RT-PCR with the HTBI primer set. TCRdb re-derived calls from the multiplex PCR reads in MiXCR, one entry per CDR3 protein. The table includes almost 600,000 distinct CDR3 sequences, around 45% detected once.

Input material: peripheral blood or thyroid tissue (not recorded which). This TCR was sampled from a woman aged 18-29 years with Graves' hyperthyroidism. The chain recombines TRBV7-3 with TRBJ2-5; TRBD2 matches 8 bases. CDR3 sequence reads: CASSREGGHRETQYF. CDR3 sequence (DNA): TGTGCCAGCAGCCGGGAGGGGGGACATAGGGAGACCCAGTACTTC. Filled out from reference TRBV7-3 and TRBJ2-5, the complete variable domain reads GAGVSQTPSNKVTEKGKYVELRCDPISGHTALYWYRQSLGQGPEFLIYFQGTGAADDSGLPNDRFFAVRPEGSVSTLKIQRTERGDSAVYLCASSREGGHRETQYFGPGTRLLVL.